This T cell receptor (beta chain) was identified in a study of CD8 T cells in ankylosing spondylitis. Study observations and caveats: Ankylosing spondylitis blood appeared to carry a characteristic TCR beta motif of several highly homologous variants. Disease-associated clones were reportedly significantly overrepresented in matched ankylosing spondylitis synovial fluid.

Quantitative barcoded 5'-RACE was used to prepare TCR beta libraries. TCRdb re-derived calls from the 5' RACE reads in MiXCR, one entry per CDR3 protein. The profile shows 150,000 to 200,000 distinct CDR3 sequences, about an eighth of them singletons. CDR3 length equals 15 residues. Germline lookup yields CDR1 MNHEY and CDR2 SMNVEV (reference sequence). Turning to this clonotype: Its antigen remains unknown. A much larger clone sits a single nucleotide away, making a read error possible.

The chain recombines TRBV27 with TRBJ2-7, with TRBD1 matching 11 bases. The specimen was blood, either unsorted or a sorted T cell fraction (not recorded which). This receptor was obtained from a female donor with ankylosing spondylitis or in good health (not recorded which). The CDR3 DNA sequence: TGTGCCAGGAGTTTTATGGGACAGGGGGGGTACGAGCAGTACTTC. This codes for CARSFMGQGGYEQYF.